The rows below give T cell receptor beta chains drawn from one sample of a study of T cell repertoires in cytomegalovirus infection. These receptors have no identified antigens. TCRdb processed the reads anew with MiXCR; each CDR3 protein has one entry. The data show 300,000 to 400,000 distinct CDR3 sequences, almost 30% seen once. The sequencing used cultured PBMCs, collected from culture after CMV antigen stimulation. Receptor source: a human donor in good health (CMV status not recorded). Some clones in this sample may be carry-over from other donors' samples. CDR3s include the opening cysteine and the closing phenylalanine or tryptophan. A D gene is named only where the DNA matches it firmly. The size entry is marked missing in some rows and otherwise reads once, few, many or a size class.

CDR3 protein	CDR3 DNA	D gene	V gene	J gene	clone size
CAIRETLTGELFF	TGTGCCATCAGGGAGACCCTCACCGGGGAGCTGTTTTTT	NA	TRBV10-3	TRBJ2-2	NA
CASSLGWVWAQSEGNEQFF	TGTGCCAGCAGCTTAGGTTGGGTTTGGGCCCAGAGCGAGGGCAATGAGCAGTTCTTC	NA	TRBV7-6	TRBJ2-1	many
CASETSPDTQYF	TGTGCCAGCGAGACGAGTCCAGATACGCAGTATTTT	NA	TRBV7-9	TRBJ2-3	few
CASSLSGGDLNTQYF	TGTGCCAGCAGTTTAAGTGGGGGTGATTTAAATACGCAGTATTTT	NA	TRBV12-3/TRBV12-4	TRBJ2-3	NA
CASSLSPAGRTETQYF	TGTGCCAGCAGCTTATCCCCGGCGGGGCGCACCGAGACCCAGTACTTC	NA	TRBV7-3	TRBJ2-5	NA
CASRDPGLDPREQYF	TGCGCCAGCAGGGACCCGGGACTAGACCCTAGAGAGCAGTACTTC	TRBD2	TRBV5-1	TRBJ2-7	few
CATAPGGLASTQYF	TGTGCCACCGCTCCGGGGGGTCTAGCAAGTACGCAGTATTTT	TRBD2	TRBV12-3/TRBV12-4	TRBJ2-3	few
CSAPRGSGSSREGYNEQFF	TGCAGTGCTCCTCGGGGTAGCGGGAGCTCCCGGGAGGGTTACAATGAGCAGTTCTTC	TRBD2	TRBV20-1	TRBJ2-1	NA
CASSIVETGCNEQFF	TGTGCCAGTAGTATAGTCGAAACAGGGTGCAATGAGCAGTTCTTC	NA	TRBV19	TRBJ2-1	few
CATSDPGLEAGGELFF	TGTGCCACCAGTGATCCAGGACTGGAAGCGGGCGGGGAGCTGTTTTTT	NA	TRBV24-1	TRBJ2-2	few
CASSKTGAGNEPQHF	TGTGCCAGCAGTAAGACAGGGGCGGGAAACGAACCCCAGCATTTT	TRBD1	TRBV2	TRBJ1-5	NA
CASSPIPVQEMNTEAFF	TGTGCCAGCAGCCCCATCCCGGTGCAAGAAATGAACACTGAAGCTTTCTTT	NA	TRBV7-3	TRBJ1-1	few
CASSLERNLRGEKNTEAFF	TGTGCCAGCAGCTTAGAAAGGAACCTGCGCGGGGAAAAGAACACTGAAGCTTTCTTT	NA	TRBV7-4	TRBJ1-1	many
CAVTRSPSSNSPLHF	TGTGCCGTCACCCGGTCTCCGTCCAGTAATTCACCCCTCCACTTT	NA	TRBV10-3	TRBJ1-6	NA
CASSSGLPRGYTF	TGTGCCAGCAGTTCGGGGCTACCACGGGGCTACACCTTC	NA	TRBV6-8	TRBJ1-2	once
CASLLQGSNQPQHF	TGTGCCAGCCTATTACAGGGTAGCAATCAGCCCCAGCATTTT	NA	TRBV28	TRBJ1-5	NA
CAIRLDRNNSPLHF	TGTGCCATCAGACTAGACAGAAATAATTCACCCCTCCACTTT	NA	TRBV10-3	TRBJ1-6	once
CSASMASGDDTQYF	TGCAGTGCTAGCATGGCTAGCGGGGATGATACGCAGTATTTT	TRBD2	TRBV20-1	TRBJ2-3	few
CASSLVEGYGYTF	TGTGCCAGCAGCTTAGTGGAAGGCTATGGCTACACCTTC	NA	TRBV7-9	TRBJ1-2	few
CASSLDRERGYTF	TGTGCCAGCAGCTTAGACAGGGAGAGGGGCTACACCTTC	NA	TRBV7-8	TRBJ1-2	NA
CASSLTAASGRAEQFF	TGTGCCAGCAGCTTAACGGCGGCTAGCGGGAGGGCCGAGCAGTTCTTC	TRBD2	TRBV7-3	TRBJ2-1	many
CASSYADRGYGYTF	TGTGCCAGCAGTTACGCCGACAGGGGCTATGGCTACACCTTC	TRBD1	TRBV6-5	TRBJ1-2	NA
CASSQGHRADTQYF	TGTGCCAGCAGCCAGGGACACCGGGCCGATACGCAGTATTTT	NA	TRBV3-1	TRBJ2-3	NA
CASILPPGELFF	TGTGCCAGCATCCTCCCCCCCGGGGAGCTGTTTTTT	NA	TRBV12-3/TRBV12-4	TRBJ2-2	few
CASSATGLRSYGYTF	TGTGCCAGCAGCGCGACAGGGTTGCGCAGCTATGGCTACACCTTC	TRBD1	TRBV2	TRBJ1-2	few
CASSPEGWYQETQYF	TGTGCCAGCAGCCCCGAGGGGTGGTACCAAGAGACCCAGTACTTC	NA	TRBV7-2	TRBJ2-5	few
CASSQGVGERGYEQYF	TGTGCCAGCAGTCAGGGGGTGGGGGAGAGGGGCTACGAGCAGTACTTC	TRBD1	TRBV7-2	TRBJ2-7	NA
CATRDNQPEAFF	TGTGCCACGAGGGACAACCAGCCTGAAGCTTTCTTT	NA	TRBV2	TRBJ1-1	NA
CASSLGPPGRPYEQYF	TGTGCCAGCAGCTTGGGGCCCCCAGGGAGGCCCTACGAGCAGTACTTC	NA	TRBV7-2	TRBJ2-7	many
CASSRLAGESNEQFF	TGTGCCAGCAGTCGACTAGCGGGAGAATCTAATGAGCAGTTCTTC	TRBD2	TRBV6-5	TRBJ2-1	NA
CASSRTGGDTQYF	TGTGCCAGCAGCCGGACAGGGGGCGATACGCAGTATTTT	TRBD1	TRBV7-6	TRBJ2-3	many
CASSAGSWGYTF	TGTGCCAGCAGTGCCGGGAGTTGGGGCTACACCTTC	NA	TRBV12-3/TRBV12-4	TRBJ1-2	NA
CASSLDRLSGNTIYF	TGTGCCAGCAGCTTAGACAGGCTCTCTGGAAACACCATATATTTT	NA	TRBV7-9	TRBJ1-3	many
CATSGEGQPQHF	TGTGCCACTTCAGGCGAAGGACAGCCCCAGCATTTT	NA	TRBV24-1	TRBJ1-5	few
CASSEASVRAAYNSPLHF	TGTGCCAGCAGTGAAGCAAGTGTCAGGGCGGCCTATAATTCACCCCTCCACTTT	NA	TRBV6-1	TRBJ1-6	many
CASSLEGWTGKGEQYF	TGTGCCAGCAGCTTAGAAGGCTGGACAGGGAAAGGCGAGCAGTACTTC	TRBD1	TRBV7-9	TRBJ2-7	NA
CASKMTSSYEQYF	TGTGCCAGCAAGATGACAAGCTCCTACGAGCAGTACTTC	NA	TRBV6-5	TRBJ2-7	NA
CASGLPQGPDTQYF	TGTGCTAGTGGTTTGCCACAGGGTCCAGATACGCAGTATTTT	NA	TRBV12-5	TRBJ2-3	NA
CASSSRGAQETQYF	TGTGCCAGCAGCTCCAGGGGAGCCCAAGAGACCCAGTACTTC	NA	TRBV12-3/TRBV12-4	TRBJ2-5	NA
CSAPGAKIPDTQYF	TGCAGTGCCCCGGGAGCAAAAATCCCAGATACGCAGTATTTT	NA	TRBV20-1	TRBJ2-3	few
CASSIKSRGTDTQYF	TGTGCCAGTAGTATAAAATCCAGGGGAACAGATACGCAGTATTTT	NA	TRBV19	TRBJ2-3	many
CASSPGLQGTEAFF	TGTGCCAGCAGTCCAGGGCTTCAAGGCACTGAAGCTTTCTTT	NA	TRBV27	TRBJ1-1	NA
CATSDPSSQAVTGELFF	TGTGCCACCAGTGATCCCTCGAGCCAGGCAGTCACCGGGGAGCTGTTTTTT	NA	TRBV24-1	TRBJ2-2	NA
CASSWTSRSSYNEQFF	TGTGCCAGCAGCTGGACTAGCCGGAGCTCCTACAATGAGCAGTTCTTC	TRBD2	TRBV7-9	TRBJ2-1	few
CASSPREAYGYTF	TGTGCCAGCAGCCCCAGGGAAGCATATGGCTACACCTTC	NA	TRBV7-2	TRBJ1-2	few
CSARNLSAGQGMNEQFF	TGCAGTGCTAGGAATCTCTCTGCGGGACAGGGGATGAATGAGCAGTTCTTC	TRBD1	TRBV20-1	TRBJ2-1	NA
CASYLGANTGELFF	TGTGCCAGCTATTTGGGAGCGAACACCGGGGAGCTGTTTTTT	NA	TRBV7-9	TRBJ2-2	few
CASSQDSMYQPQHF	TGTGCCAGCAGCCAGGACAGTATGTATCAGCCCCAGCATTTT	NA	TRBV4-2	TRBJ1-5	few
CASSLATGGIYQETQYF	TGTGCCAGCAGCTTAGCGACCGGCGGGATATACCAAGAGACCCAGTACTTC	NA	TRBV7-6	TRBJ2-5	NA